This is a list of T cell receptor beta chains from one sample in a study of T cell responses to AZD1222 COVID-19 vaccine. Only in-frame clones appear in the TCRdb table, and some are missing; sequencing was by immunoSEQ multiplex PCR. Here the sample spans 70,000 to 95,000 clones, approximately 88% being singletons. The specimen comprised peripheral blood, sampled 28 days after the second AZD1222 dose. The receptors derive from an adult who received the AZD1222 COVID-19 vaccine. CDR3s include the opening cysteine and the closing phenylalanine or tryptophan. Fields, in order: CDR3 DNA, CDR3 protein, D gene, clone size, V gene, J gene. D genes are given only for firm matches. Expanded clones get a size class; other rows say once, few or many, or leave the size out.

TGTGCCAGTATGGGGGGGGGCACAGATACGCAGTATTTT	CASMGGGTDTQYF	TRBD2	.	TRBV19	TRBJ2-3
TGTGCCAGCAGTTTATATTTTGAGGGCTCGCAAAAAAATTTT	CASSLYFEGSQKNF	.	.	TRBV27	TRBJ2-3
TGTGCCAGCAGCCCCCGGACAGGGGCAACCGGGGAGCTGTTTTTT	CASSPRTGATGELFF	TRBD1	.	TRBV11-1	TRBJ2-2
TGTGCCAGCAGCTTAACTAGCGGGGGGGACAATGAGCAGTTCTTC	CASSLTSGGDNEQFF	TRBD2	few	TRBV11-2	TRBJ2-1
TGCGCCAGCAGCCCTTGGCCGGTCCCATCCTCTGGGGCCAACGTCCTGACTTTC	CASSPWPVPSSGANVLTF	.	.	TRBV5-1	TRBJ2-6
TGTGCCAGCGCCAACCCAGTTCTGAACACTGAAGCTTTCTTT	CASANPVLNTEAFF	.	.	TRBV4-2	TRBJ1-1
TGTGCCAGCAGTGAAGGCGGATGGGACACAAGCTACAATGAGCAGTTCTTC	CASSEGGWDTSYNEQFF	.	.	TRBV2	TRBJ2-1
TGTGCCAGCAGCCCCACGACAGGTTATGAAGCTTTCTTT	CASSPTTGYEAFF	.	.	TRBV5-5	TRBJ1-1
TGTGCCAGCACTTCCGGGACAAGTTTAGCCAAAAACATTCAGTACTTC	CASTSGTSLAKNIQYF	.	.	TRBV27	TRBJ2-4
TGTGCCAGCAGCCAAGCTAGCGGGGGGGCTTCCTACGAGCAGTACTTC	CASSQASGGASYEQYF	TRBD2	.	TRBV3-1/TRBV3-2	TRBJ2-7
TGTGCCAGCAGCGTCGGTGGCACTGGAAACACCATATATTTT	CASSVGGTGNTIYF	.	.	TRBV7-6	TRBJ1-3
TGTGCCAGTAGTATTAATGAGGCCCGGTTTGTTGGAAACACCATATATTTT	CASSINEARFVGNTIYF	.	.	TRBV19	TRBJ1-3
TGTGCCTGGACAGGGGGCGCAAATACCGGGGAGCTGTTTTTT	CAWTGGANTGELFF	TRBD1	.	TRBV30	TRBJ2-2
TGCGCCAGCACCGTACAGGGGAACACTGAAGCTTTCTTT	CASTVQGNTEAFF	.	.	TRBV5-1	TRBJ1-1
TGTGCCAGCTCACAGGGTAGGAATGAGCAGTTCTTC	CASSQGRNEQFF	.	.	TRBV18	TRBJ2-1
TGTGCCAGCAGCTTGAGGCTGGGACAGGGAGAATGGGGCTACACCTTC	CASSLRLGQGEWGYTF	TRBD1	few	TRBV5-4	TRBJ1-2
TGTGCCAGCAGTGAGAGAGGGAGTGGCTACACCTTC	CASSERGSGYTF	.	.	TRBV2	TRBJ1-2
TGTGCCAGCAGTTACTCGCTGAACACTGAAGCTTTCTTT	CASSYSLNTEAFF	.	.	TRBV6-5	TRBJ1-1
TGTGCCACCAGCAGAGGAGGGGGATTAGATACGCAGTATTTT	CATSRGGGLDTQYF	.	.	TRBV15	TRBJ2-3
TGTGCCAGCAGTGACGGGACAGGGTCCCCGAATGAAAAACTGTTTTTT	CASSDGTGSPNEKLFF	TRBD1	.	TRBV6-7	TRBJ1-4
TGTGCCAGTAGTCTACGACGGGTCTCTGGAAACACCATATATTTT	CASSLRRVSGNTIYF	.	.	TRBV19	TRBJ1-3
TGTGCCAGCAGCCAAGATCGAGTACCCGTCTCTGGGGCCAACGTCCTGACTTTC	CASSQDRVPVSGANVLTF	.	once	TRBV3-1/TRBV3-2	TRBJ2-6
TGTGCCAGCAGCTTAGGGGGACAGGCAGACTACAATGAGCAGTTCTTC	CASSLGGQADYNEQFF	TRBD1	.	TRBV5-4	TRBJ2-1
TGTGCCAGTAGTAAGGTGACTAGCGGCCACAATGAGCAGTTCTTC	CASSKVTSGHNEQFF	TRBD2	.	TRBV19	TRBJ2-1
TGTGCCAGCAGTTACAAAGGTGACCCTTTCGAAAAACTGTTTTTT	CASSYKGDPFEKLFF	.	.	TRBV6-2/TRBV6-3	TRBJ1-4
TGTGCCAGCACCTGGGACAGGGGAAAAGACGAGCAGTACTTC	CASTWDRGKDEQYF	TRBD1	.	TRBV5-6	TRBJ2-7
TGCGCCAGCAGCCCTGACAGCAATGAGCAGTTCTTC	CASSPDSNEQFF	.	.	TRBV5-1	TRBJ2-1
TGTGCCAGCAGCTACCAAGTCAACTATGGCTACACCTTC	CASSYQVNYGYTF	.	.	TRBV7-2	TRBJ1-2
TGTGCCTCCCGCGGGCAGCCCAATCAGCCCCAGCATTTT	CASRGQPNQPQHF	.	.	TRBV6-6	TRBJ1-5
TGCGCCAGCAGCTTAACCGGACCGATCAATGAGCAGTTCTTC	CASSLTGPINEQFF	.	.	TRBV5-1	TRBJ2-1
TGTGCCAGCAGCGTAGGGGCAGTAAACACTGAAGCTTTCTTT	CASSVGAVNTEAFF	.	.	TRBV9	TRBJ1-1
TGTGCCAGCTCACCAACCCGACAGGGGGTAGATCAGCCCCAGCATTTT	CASSPTRQGVDQPQHF	TRBD1	.	TRBV18	TRBJ1-5
TGCAGCGTTAAGCCGGGGGGGAACACTGAAGCTTTCTTT	CSVKPGGNTEAFF	.	.	TRBV29-1	TRBJ1-1
TGTGCCAGCAGCTCCCCGACAGGGCTGGGGCTTGGCTACACCTTC	CASSSPTGLGLGYTF	.	.	TRBV21-1	TRBJ1-2
TGTGCCAGAAGCCCAGCGGGGGTCAGAGTCTCTGGAAACACCATATATTTT	CARSPAGVRVSGNTIYF	.	.	TRBV7-5	TRBJ1-3
TGTGCCAGCAGCTCTCCGGGGGCCCAGACCTACAATGAGCAGTTCTTC	CASSSPGAQTYNEQFF	.	.	TRBV5-6	TRBJ2-1
TGTGCCAGCAGTCAAATCCCGGGACAGGGGAGCCAGCCCCAGCATTTT	CASSQIPGQGSQPQHF	TRBD1	.	TRBV7-9	TRBJ1-5
TGTGCCAGCAGCTACTCGGGACAGCCCGACTATGGCTACACCTTC	CASSYSGQPDYGYTF	TRBD1	.	TRBV7-9	TRBJ1-2
TGTGCCAGTAGTATAGAGGACTTCTCGGGTGAGCAGTTCTTC	CASSIEDFSGEQFF	.	medium-sized	TRBV19	TRBJ2-1
TGTGCCAGCAGCCGAAAAGGGACTAGCGGCCCCAGCGAGCAGTACTTC	CASSRKGTSGPSEQYF	TRBD2	.	TRBV3-1/TRBV3-2	TRBJ2-7
TGCGCCAGCAGCTCGTCGAGCTCCTATAATTCACCCCTCCACTTT	CASSSSSSYNSPLHF	.	.	TRBV5-1	TRBJ1-6
TGTGCCAGCAGTGAATCGTCCCGGGGGCGATTGAATGAGCAGTTCTTC	CASSESSRGRLNEQFF	.	.	TRBV25-1	TRBJ2-1
TGCGCCAGCAGCCCCTCTCTAGCGGGGGCCGCCTACAATGAGCAGTTCTTC	CASSPSLAGAAYNEQFF	TRBD2	.	TRBV4-1	TRBJ2-1
TGCGCCAGCAGCTTGGACGGGAACGGAAACACCATATATTTT	CASSLDGNGNTIYF	.	.	TRBV5-1	TRBJ1-3
TGTGCCAGCTCACCTGAGCGCTCTGGGGCCAACGTCCTGACTTTC	CASSPERSGANVLTF	.	.	TRBV18	TRBJ2-6
TGTGCCAGCAGGGTACAGGGGGGTCAGCCCCAGCATTTT	CASRVQGGQPQHF	TRBD1	.	TRBV2	TRBJ1-5
TGTGCCAGCTCACCACCGGACAGAACCTATAATTCACCCCTCCACTTT	CASSPPDRTYNSPLHF	.	.	TRBV18	TRBJ1-6
TGCGCCAGCAGCCGGACAGCCTCAAATGAAAAACTGTTTTTT	CASSRTASNEKLFF	.	.	TRBV5-1	TRBJ1-4
TGTGCCAGTAAGGTCGTCGGGGGTACTAATGAAAAACTGTTTTTT	CASKVVGGTNEKLFF	.	.	TRBV19	TRBJ1-4
TGTGCCAGCAGCCGGGACAGACTCTCTGGGGCCAACGTCCTGACTTTC	CASSRDRLSGANVLTF	TRBD1	few	TRBV2	TRBJ2-6
TGTGCCAGCAGCTTAGCTCGGATAATAGCGACAGATACGCAGTATTTT	CASSLARIIATDTQYF	.	.	TRBV7-2	TRBJ2-3
TGTGCCAGCTCACGTCGGGACAGGGGTAGATACAATGAGCAGTTCTTC	CASSRRDRGRYNEQFF	TRBD1	.	TRBV18	TRBJ2-1